This TCR beta chain was identified during a study of T-cell memory formation after mild COVID-19. Germline assignment: CDR1 ENHRY and CDR2 SYGVKD. The CDR3 runs 12 residues. Trimming left V 3 bases short and J 9 bases short, with 8 bases between. The study, taken as a whole, reports: In second-wave clones peaking day 37, SARS-CoV-2 specificity remained unconfirmed.

This clonotype appeared a few times. Its target is not known. In TCRdb, the 5' RACE reads were re-called with MiXCR into one record per CDR3 protein. The sample includes about 250,000 distinct CDR3 sequences, 15% to 17% seen only once; the top ten take less than 2.5%. The clonotype was recovered from an adult woman who had mild COVID-19 (a few samples of this study predate the infection). Cell type and time point are not known. Sequencing used PBMCs or a T cell subset sorted from them (not recorded which). This rearrangement joins TRBV10-3 to TRBJ2-2; D might be TRBD2 (5 bases). The DNA of the CDR3 is TGTGCCATCAGTGAAAGGACTTGGGAGCTGTTTTTT. Amino acid sequence: CAISERTWELFF.